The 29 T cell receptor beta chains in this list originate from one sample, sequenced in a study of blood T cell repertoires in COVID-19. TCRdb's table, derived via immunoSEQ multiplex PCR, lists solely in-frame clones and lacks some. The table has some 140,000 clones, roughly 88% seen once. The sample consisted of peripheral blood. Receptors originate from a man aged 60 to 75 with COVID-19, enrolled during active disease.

The CDR3 loop reads CASSVTGAYYEQYF. CDR3 in DNA: TGTGCCAGCAGCGTTACAGGGGCATACTACGAGCAGTACTTC. The genes are TRBV9 and TRBJ2-7; 7 nucleotides agree with TRBD1. Germline V gene sequence: CDR1 SGDLS, CDR2 YYNGEE. The CDR3 is 14 residues long. Germline trimming cut 2 bases from V and 3 bases from J; bases unmatched to any gene: 5.

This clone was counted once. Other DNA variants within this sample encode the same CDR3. CDR3 loop: CASSPTRDTQYF. The CDR3 coding sequence is TGTGCCAGCAGTCCCACCAGGGATACGCAGTATTTT. V is TRBV3-1 (or the pseudogene TRBV3-2) and J is TRBJ2-3; no clear D gene. This CDR3 is 12 amino acids long. V was shortened by 6 bases and J by 6 bases, with 10 bases between the two germline ends. Germline loops: CDR1 LGHDT, CDR2 YNNKEL (reference sequence).

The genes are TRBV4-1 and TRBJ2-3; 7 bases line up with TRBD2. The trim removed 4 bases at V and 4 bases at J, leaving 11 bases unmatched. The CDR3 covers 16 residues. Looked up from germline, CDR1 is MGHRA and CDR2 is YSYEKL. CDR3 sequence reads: CASSPSASGYSDTQYF. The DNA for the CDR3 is TGCGCCAGCAGCCCATCGGCTAGCGGTTATTCAGATACGCAGTATTTT.

DNA for the CDR3: TGTGCCAGCAGCCATTCAGGGGGGCCAACTAATGAAAAACTGTTTTTT. Encoded protein: CASSHSGGPTNEKLFF. The V call is TRBV4-2, the J call TRBJ1-4; 7 positions match TRBD1. The CDR3 is 16 residues long. Germline V gene data show CDR1 as LGHNA and CDR2 as YNFKEQ. V dropped 3 bases and J dropped 0; count of bases not matched to a gene: 4.

The CDR3: CASSLGRGREKLFF. The DNA of the CDR3 is TGTGCCAGCAGTTTGGGCAGGGGACGGGAAAAACTGTTTTTT. The V and J genes are TRBV28 and TRBJ1-4, with a weak D call TRBD1 (6 bases). CDR1 is MDHEN and CDR2 is SYDVKM in the germline V gene. The V end lost 3 bases, the J end lost 8 bases, and 13 bases lay between the germline ends. CDR3 length equals 14 residues. The full variable domain, in which reference TRBV28 and TRBJ1-4 provide the parts outside the CDR3, is DVKVTQSSRYLVKRTGEKVFLECVQDMDHENMFWYRQDPGLGLRLIYFSYDVKMKEKGDIPEGYSVSREKKERFSLILESASTNQTSMYLCASSLGRGREKLFFGSGTQLSVL.

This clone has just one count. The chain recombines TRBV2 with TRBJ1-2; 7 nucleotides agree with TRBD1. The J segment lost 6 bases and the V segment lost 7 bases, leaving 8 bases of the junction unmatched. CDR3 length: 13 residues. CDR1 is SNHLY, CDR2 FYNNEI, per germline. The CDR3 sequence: CASTLTGFDGYTF. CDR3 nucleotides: TGTGCCAGCACCCTGACAGGGTTTGATGGCTACACCTTC.

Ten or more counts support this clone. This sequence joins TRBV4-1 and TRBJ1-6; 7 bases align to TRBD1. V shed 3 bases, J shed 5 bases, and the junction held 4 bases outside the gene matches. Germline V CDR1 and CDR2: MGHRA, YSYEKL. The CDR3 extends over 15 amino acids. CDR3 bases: TGCGCCAGCAGCCAGAACGACAGGGATAATTCACCCCTCCACTTT. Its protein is CASSQNDRDNSPLHF.

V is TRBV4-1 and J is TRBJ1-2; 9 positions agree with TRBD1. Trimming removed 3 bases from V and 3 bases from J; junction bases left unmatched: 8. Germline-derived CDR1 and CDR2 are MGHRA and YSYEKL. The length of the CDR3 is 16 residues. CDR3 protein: CASSQIGTGWYYGYTF. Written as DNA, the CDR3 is TGCGCCAGCAGCCAGATAGGGACAGGGTGGTACTATGGCTACACCTTC.

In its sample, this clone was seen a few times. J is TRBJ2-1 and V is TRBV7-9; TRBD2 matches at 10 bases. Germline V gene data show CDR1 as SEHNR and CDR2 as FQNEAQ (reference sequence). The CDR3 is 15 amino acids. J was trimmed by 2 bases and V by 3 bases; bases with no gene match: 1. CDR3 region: CASSFLAGAYNEQFF. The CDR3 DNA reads TGTGCCAGCAGCTTCCTAGCGGGGGCCTACAATGAGCAGTTCTTC.

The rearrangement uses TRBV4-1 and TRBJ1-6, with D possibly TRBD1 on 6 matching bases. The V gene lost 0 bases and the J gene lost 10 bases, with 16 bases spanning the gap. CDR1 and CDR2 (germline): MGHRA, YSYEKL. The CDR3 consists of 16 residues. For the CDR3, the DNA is TGCGCCAGCAGCCAAGAAGTCAGGGCAGGGGTCTCACCCCTCCACTTT. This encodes CASSQEVRAGVSPLHF.

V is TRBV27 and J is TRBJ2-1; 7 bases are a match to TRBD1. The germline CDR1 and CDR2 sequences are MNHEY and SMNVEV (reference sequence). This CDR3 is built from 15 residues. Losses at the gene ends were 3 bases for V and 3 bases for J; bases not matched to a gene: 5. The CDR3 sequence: CASSFGRQGYNEQFF. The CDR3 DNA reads TGTGCCAGCAGTTTTGGCAGACAGGGCTACAATGAGCAGTTCTTC.

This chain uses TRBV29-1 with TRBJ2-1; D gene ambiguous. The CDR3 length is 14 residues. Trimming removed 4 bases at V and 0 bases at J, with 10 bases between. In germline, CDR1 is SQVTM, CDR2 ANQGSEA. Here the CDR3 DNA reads TGCAGCGTTGCCCGGGTTAGCTCCTACAATGAGCAGTTCTTC. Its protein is CSVARVSSYNEQFF.

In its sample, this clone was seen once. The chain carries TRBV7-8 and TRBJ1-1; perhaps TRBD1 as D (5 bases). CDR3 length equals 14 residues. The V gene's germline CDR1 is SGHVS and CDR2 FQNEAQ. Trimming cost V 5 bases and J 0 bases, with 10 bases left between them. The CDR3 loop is CASSTSRVNTEAFF. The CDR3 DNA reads TGTGCCAGCAGCACCAGCAGGGTGAACACTGAAGCTTTCTTT.

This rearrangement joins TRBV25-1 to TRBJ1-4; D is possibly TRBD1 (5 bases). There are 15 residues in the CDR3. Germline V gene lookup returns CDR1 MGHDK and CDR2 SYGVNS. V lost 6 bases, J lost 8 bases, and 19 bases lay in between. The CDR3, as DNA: TGTGCCAGCAGACCCCATGGGGCCGGCGAGGAAAAACTGTTTTTT. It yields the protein CASRPHGAGEEKLFF.

As DNA, the CDR3 is TGTGCCAGCAGCTTAGTTCCGACAGGGGGTGGTGAAAAACTGTTTTTT. Its translation is CASSLVPTGGGEKLFF. V and J are TRBV11-2 and TRBJ1-4; 9 positions match TRBD1. In germline, CDR1 is SGHAT, CDR2 FQNNGV. The length of the CDR3 is 16 residues. Trimming took 1 base from V and 7 from J; bases not matched to a gene: 7.

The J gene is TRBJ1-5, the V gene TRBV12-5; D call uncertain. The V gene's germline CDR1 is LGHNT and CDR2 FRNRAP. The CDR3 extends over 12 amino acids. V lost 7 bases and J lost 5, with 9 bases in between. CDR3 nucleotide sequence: TGTGCTAGTGCCCCCCTTGATCAGCCCCAGCATTTT. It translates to CASAPLDQPQHF. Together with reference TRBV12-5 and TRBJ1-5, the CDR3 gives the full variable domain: DARVTQTPRHKVTEMGQEVTMRCQPILGHNTVFWYRQTMMQGLELLAYFRNRAPLDDSGMPKDRFSAEMPDATLATLKIQPSEPRDSAVYFCASAPLDQPQHFGDGTRLSIL.

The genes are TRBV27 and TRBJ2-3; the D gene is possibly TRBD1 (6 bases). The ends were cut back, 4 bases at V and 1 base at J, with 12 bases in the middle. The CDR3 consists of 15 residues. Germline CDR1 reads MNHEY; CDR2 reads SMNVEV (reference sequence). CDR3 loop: CASSSRQVGTDTQYF. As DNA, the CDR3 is TGTGCCAGCAGTTCAAGACAGGTCGGCACAGATACGCAGTATTTT.

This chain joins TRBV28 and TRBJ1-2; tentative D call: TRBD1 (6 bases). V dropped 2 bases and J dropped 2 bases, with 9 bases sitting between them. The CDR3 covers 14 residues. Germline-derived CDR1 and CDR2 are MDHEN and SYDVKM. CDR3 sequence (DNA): TGTGCCAGCAGTTTAGAACAGGGCAACTATGGCTACACCTTC. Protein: CASSLEQGNYGYTF.

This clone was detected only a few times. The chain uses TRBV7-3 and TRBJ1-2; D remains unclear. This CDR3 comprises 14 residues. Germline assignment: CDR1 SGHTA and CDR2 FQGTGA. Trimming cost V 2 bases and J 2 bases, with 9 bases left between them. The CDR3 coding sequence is TGTGCCAGCAGCTTATGGCCACTAAACTATGGCTACACCTTC. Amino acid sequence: CASSLWPLNYGYTF.

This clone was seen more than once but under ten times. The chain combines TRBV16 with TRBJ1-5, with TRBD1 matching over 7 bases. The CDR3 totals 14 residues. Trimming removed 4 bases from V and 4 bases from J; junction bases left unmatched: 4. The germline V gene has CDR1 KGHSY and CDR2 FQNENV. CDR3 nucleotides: TGTGCCAGCAGCCCAGAGGACAGGAATCAGCCCCAGCATTTT. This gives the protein CASSPEDRNQPQHF.

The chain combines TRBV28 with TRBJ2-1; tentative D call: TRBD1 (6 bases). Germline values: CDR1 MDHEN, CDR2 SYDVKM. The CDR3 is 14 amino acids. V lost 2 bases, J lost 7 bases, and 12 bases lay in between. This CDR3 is CASSLGGVKNEQFF. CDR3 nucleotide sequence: TGTGCCAGCAGTTTAGGGGGCGTAAAGAATGAGCAGTTCTTC. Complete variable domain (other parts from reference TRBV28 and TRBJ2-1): DVKVTQSSRYLVKRTGEKVFLECVQDMDHENMFWYRQDPGLGLRLIYFSYDVKMKEKGDIPEGYSVSREKKERFSLILESASTNQTSMYLCASSLGGVKNEQFFGPGTRLTVL.

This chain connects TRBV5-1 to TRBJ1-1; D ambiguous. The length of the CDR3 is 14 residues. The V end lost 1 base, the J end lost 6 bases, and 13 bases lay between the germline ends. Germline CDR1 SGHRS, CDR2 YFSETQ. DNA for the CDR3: TGCGCCAGCAGCTTGAGTGCGGGGAGGGCTGAAGCTTTCTTT. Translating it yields CASSLSAGRAEAFF.

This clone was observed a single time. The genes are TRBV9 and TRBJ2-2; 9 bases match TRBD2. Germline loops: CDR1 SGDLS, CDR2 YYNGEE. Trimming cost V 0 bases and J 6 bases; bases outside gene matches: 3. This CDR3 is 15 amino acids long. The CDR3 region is CASSVGLAGSGELFF. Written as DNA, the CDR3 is TGTGCCAGCAGCGTAGGCCTAGCGGGGTCCGGGGAGCTGTTTTTT.

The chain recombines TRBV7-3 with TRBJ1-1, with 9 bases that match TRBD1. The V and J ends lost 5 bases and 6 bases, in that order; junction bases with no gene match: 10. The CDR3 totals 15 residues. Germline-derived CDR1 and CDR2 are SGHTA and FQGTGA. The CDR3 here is CASSPRGDRVAEAFF. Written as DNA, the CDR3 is TGTGCCAGCAGCCCCCGGGGGGACAGGGTCGCTGAAGCTTTCTTT.

CDR3 in amino acids: CASSAGENQPQHF. In DNA, the CDR3 is TGTGCCAGCAGTGCAGGGGAAAATCAGCCCCAGCATTTT. The gene calls are TRBV2 and TRBJ1-5; D is possibly TRBD1 (6 bases). From germline, CDR1 is SNHLY and CDR2 FYNNEI. Trimming stripped 4 bases from V and 4 bases from J, with 8 bases between. The CDR3 spans 13 residues.

Here the CDR3 reads CATPGQGMNTEAFF. As DNA, the CDR3 is TGTGCCACCCCGGGACAGGGAATGAACACTGAAGCTTTCTTT. The gene calls are TRBV6-5 and TRBJ1-1; 9 bases are shared with TRBD1. Looked up from germline, CDR1 is MNHEY and CDR2 is SVGAGI. CDR3 length: 14 amino acids. With 10 bases clipped from V and 0 bases from J, the junction kept 6 bases outside the gene matches.

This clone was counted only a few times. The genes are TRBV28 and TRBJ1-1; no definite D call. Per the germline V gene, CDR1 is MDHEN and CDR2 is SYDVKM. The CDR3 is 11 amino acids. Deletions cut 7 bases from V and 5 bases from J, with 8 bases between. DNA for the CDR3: TGTGCCAGCACCGTACGGACTGAAGCTTTCTTT. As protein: CASTVRTEAFF.

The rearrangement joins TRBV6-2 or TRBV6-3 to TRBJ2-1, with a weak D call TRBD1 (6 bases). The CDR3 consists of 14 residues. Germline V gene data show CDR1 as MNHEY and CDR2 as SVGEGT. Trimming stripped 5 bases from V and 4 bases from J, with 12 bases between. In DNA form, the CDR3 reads TGTGCCAGCAGTGCGGCCAGGGGTTACAATGAGCAGTTCTTC. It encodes CASSAARGYNEQFF.

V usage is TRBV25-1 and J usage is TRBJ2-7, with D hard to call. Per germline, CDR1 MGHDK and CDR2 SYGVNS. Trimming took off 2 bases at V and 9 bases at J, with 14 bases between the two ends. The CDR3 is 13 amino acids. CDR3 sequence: CASSEPSTLGQYF. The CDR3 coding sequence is TGTGCCAGCAGTGAACCGTCGACTCTCGGGCAGTACTTC.